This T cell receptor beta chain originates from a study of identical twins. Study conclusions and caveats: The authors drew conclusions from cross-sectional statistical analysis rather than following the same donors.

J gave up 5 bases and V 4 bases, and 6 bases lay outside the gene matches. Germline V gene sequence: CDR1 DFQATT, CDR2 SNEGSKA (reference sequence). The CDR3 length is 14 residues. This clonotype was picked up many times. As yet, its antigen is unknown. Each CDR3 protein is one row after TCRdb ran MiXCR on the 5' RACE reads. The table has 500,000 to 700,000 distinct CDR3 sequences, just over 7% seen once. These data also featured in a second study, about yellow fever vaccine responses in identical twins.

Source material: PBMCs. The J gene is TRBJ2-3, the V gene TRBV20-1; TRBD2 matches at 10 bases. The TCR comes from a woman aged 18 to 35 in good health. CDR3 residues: CSANLAGVKDTQYF. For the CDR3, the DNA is TGCAGTGCTAATCTAGCGGGAGTGAAAGATACGCAGTATTTT.